The next 12 T cell receptor beta chains were all read from a single sample in a study of T cell responses to AZD1222 COVID-19 vaccine. Clones were sequenced by immunoSEQ multiplex PCR, and TCRdb holds only the in-frame ones, with some missing. The sample carries roughly 120,000 clones, around 90% recorded once. The source material was peripheral blood, sampled 28 days after the second dose of the MenACWY control vaccine. Every receptor here comes from an adult who received the MenACWY meningococcal vaccine as a control.

The rearrangement links TRBV18 to TRBJ2-1, with 7 positions matching TRBD2. Germline lookup yields CDR1 KGHSH and CDR2 LQKENI. V was clipped by 3 bases and J by 5 bases; unmatched bases: 10. CDR3 size: 16 residues. This CDR3 reads CASSPRTSLGDNEQFF. The CDR3 coding sequence is TGTGCCAGCTCACCCCGGACTAGTTTGGGCGACAATGAGCAGTTCTTC.

This sequence joins TRBV3-1 (or the pseudogene TRBV3-2) and TRBJ2-7, with D possibly being TRBD1 (6 bases). This CDR3 has 16 residues. Trimming stripped 2 bases from V and 3 bases from J, with 17 bases between. Germline assignment: CDR1 LGHDT and CDR2 YNNKEL (reference sequence). CDR3 region: CASSQSGAILHYEQYF. The CDR3 DNA is TGTGCCAGCAGCCAATCAGGGGCCATACTTCACTACGAGCAGTACTTC.

The chain couples TRBV11-2 to TRBJ1-2, with 9 bases fitting TRBD1. Germline V gene sequence: CDR1 SGHAT, CDR2 FQNNGV. V shed 1 base, J shed 4 bases, and the junction held 7 bases outside the gene matches. CDR3 size: 16 residues. CDR3 DNA: TGTGCCAGCAGCTTAGCCGGGACAGGGTCTGGCTATGGCTACACCTTC. This codes for CASSLAGTGSGYGYTF.

The V gene is TRBV12-3 or TRBV12-4, the J gene TRBJ1-4, with D unresolved. V was pared by 5 bases and J by 7 bases, with 11 bases between. The CDR3 consists of 13 residues. CDR3 protein: CASSRRLGEKLFF. Here the CDR3 DNA reads TGTGCCAGCAGTAGAAGGTTGGGTGAAAAACTGTTTTTT.

The chain employs TRBV29-1 and TRBJ2-3, with D tentatively TRBD2 (5 bases). Trimming pared 5 bases from V and 2 bases from J, leaving 23 bases between. In germline, CDR1 is SQVTM, CDR2 ANQGSEA. The CDR3 spans 17 residues. In DNA form, the CDR3 reads TGCAGCGTTCGCATTGGCAGCGGAACAGCCTCCACAGATACGCAGTATTTT. Protein: CSVRIGSGTASTDTQYF.

The chain joins TRBV28 to TRBJ1-4; 7 bases map to TRBD1. The V segment lost 3 bases and the J segment 3 bases; nucleotides outside the gene matches: 4. Germline V gene lookup returns CDR1 MDHEN and CDR2 SYDVKM. CDR3 length: 15 residues. This chain's CDR3 is CASSFLGQPNEKLFF. As DNA, the CDR3 is TGTGCCAGCAGTTTTCTGGGACAGCCTAATGAAAAACTGTTTTTT.

V and J are TRBV27 and TRBJ1-1; weak D call: TRBD1 (5 bases). This CDR3 has 15 amino acids. Trimming pared 3 bases from V and 2 bases from J, leaving 13 bases between. Germline CDR1 is MNHEY and CDR2 is SMNVEV (reference sequence). The CDR3 protein is CASSLGRGSNTEAFF. The DNA for the CDR3 is TGTGCCAGCAGTTTGGGTCGGGGCAGTAACACTGAAGCTTTCTTT.

The chain carries TRBV27 and TRBJ2-3; D is undetermined. The CDR3 runs 14 residues. The V end lost 6 bases, the J end lost 0 bases, and 10 bases lay between the germline ends. The germline gives CDR1 MNHEY, CDR2 SMNVEV (reference sequence). The DNA for the CDR3 is TGTGCCAGCAGGGGGTACCCTAGCACAGATACGCAGTATTTT. Protein product: CASRGYPSTDTQYF.

A few counts support this clone. V is TRBV2 and J is TRBJ2-7; 7 positions match TRBD1. The germline CDR1 and CDR2 sequences are SNHLY and FYNNEI. V shed 1 base and J 5 bases; nucleotides not matched to a gene: 2. This CDR3 region has 13 residues. In DNA form, the CDR3 reads TGTGCCAGCAGTGAAGGGCAGGGGGACGAGCAGTACTTC. Protein sequence: CASSEGQGDEQYF.

The CDR3 nucleotides read TGTGCCAGCAGCCAAGCAGCAGAGACCCAGTACTTC. This encodes CASSQAAETQYF. This rearrangement joins TRBV14 to TRBJ2-5; D gene unclear. The V end was cut by 1 base, the J end by 4 bases, with 4 bases between. The V gene's germline CDR1 is SGHDN and CDR2 FVKESK. There are 12 residues in the CDR3.

The V gene is TRBV4-1, the J gene TRBJ2-1, with D perhaps matching TRBD2 (6 bases). Per germline, CDR1 MGHRA and CDR2 YSYEKL. The CDR3 length is 16 residues. The V and J ends lost 3 bases and 3 bases respectively, with 15 bases between them. The CDR3: CASSQGGSRGYNEQFF. The CDR3 DNA is TGCGCCAGCAGCCAGGGGGGATCGCGGGGCTACAATGAGCAGTTCTTC.

The chain joins TRBV6-4 to TRBJ1-3; D is possibly TRBD1 (5 bases). Deletions cut 0 bases from V and 0 bases from J, with 9 bases between. The CDR3 totals 16 residues. The V gene's germline CDR1 is MRHNA and CDR2 SNTAGT. The CDR3 DNA reads as TGTGCCAGCAGTGACTCGGCAGGGAGCTCTGGAAACACCATATATTTT. Amino acids: CASSDSAGSSGNTIYF.